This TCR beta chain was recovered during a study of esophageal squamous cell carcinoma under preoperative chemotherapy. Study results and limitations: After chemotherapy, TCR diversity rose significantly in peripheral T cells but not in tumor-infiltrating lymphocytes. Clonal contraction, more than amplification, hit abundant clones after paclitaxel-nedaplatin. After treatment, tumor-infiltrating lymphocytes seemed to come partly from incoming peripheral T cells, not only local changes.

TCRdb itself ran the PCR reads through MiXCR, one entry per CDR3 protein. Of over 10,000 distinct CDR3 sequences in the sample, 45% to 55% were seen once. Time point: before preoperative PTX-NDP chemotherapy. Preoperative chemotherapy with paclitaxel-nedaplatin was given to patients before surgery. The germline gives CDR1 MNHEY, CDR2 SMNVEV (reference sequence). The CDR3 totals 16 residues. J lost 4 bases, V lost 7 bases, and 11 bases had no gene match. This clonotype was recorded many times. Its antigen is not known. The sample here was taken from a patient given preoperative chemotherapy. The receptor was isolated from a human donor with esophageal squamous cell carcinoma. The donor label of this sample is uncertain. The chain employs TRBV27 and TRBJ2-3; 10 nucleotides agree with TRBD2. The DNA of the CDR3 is TGTGCCAGCACACTATCTAGCGGGAGCGTCGCAGATACGCAGTATTTT. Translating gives CASTLSSGSVADTQYF.